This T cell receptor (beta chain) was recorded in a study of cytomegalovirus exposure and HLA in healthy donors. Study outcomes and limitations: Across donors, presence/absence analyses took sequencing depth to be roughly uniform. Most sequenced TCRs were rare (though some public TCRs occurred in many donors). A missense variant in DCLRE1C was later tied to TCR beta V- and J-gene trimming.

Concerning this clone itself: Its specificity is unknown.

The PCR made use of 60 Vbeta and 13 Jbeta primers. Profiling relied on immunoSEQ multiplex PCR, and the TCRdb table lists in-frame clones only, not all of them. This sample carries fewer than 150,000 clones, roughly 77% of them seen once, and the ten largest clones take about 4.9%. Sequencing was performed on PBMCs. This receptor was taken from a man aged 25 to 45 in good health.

CDR3 amino acids: CASSLAGGSSQPQHF. CDR3 bases: TGTGCCAGTAGTCTGGCCGGGGGGTCTTCTCAGCCCCAGCATTTT. V usage is TRBV19 and J usage is TRBJ1-5; perhaps TRBD1 as D (5 bases). The CDR3 totals 15 residues. Trimming shortened V by 5 bases and J by 6 bases, and 17 bases separated the two germline ends. In germline, CDR1 is LNHDA, CDR2 SQIVND (reference sequence).